The T cell receptor beta chain under discussion was sequenced for a study of shared T cell receptors in the human thymus. Method: immunoSEQ multiplex PCR; TCRdb's copy keeps in-frame clones and lacks some. The sample gives 700,000 to 750,000 clones, around 85% of which show up once; roughly 0.01% is in the top ten. Losses at the gene ends were 4 bases for V and 2 bases for J; bases not matched to a gene: 9. The CDR3 runs 16 residues. From germline, CDR1 is LNHNV and CDR2 YYDKDF (reference sequence). The sample was also reused in another study, on human thymus T cells. That work contributes: Resections that were taken during corrective heart surgery supplied the thymus tissue. Across thymic and blood repertoires, the usage of V and J genes appeared to be biased.

This clonotype was sampled from a girl under three years old with a congenital heart defect. The source material was thymocytes. The chain couples TRBV15 to TRBJ1-1; 8 bases fit TRBD1. The DNA for the CDR3 is TGTGCCACCAGCAACCGACAGGGGATCCCTAACACTGAAGCTTTCTTT. Translating gives CATSNRQGIPNTEAFF. Together with reference TRBV15 and TRBJ1-1, the CDR3 gives the full variable domain: DAMVIQNPRYQVTQFGKPVTLSCSQTLNHNVMYWYQQKSSQAPKLLFHYYDKDFNNEADTPDNFQSRRPNTSFCFLDIRSPGLGDTAMYLCATSNRQGIPNTEAFFGQGTRLTVV.